This T cell receptor beta chain stems from a study of CD8 T cells in Susac syndrome. The controls were healthy donors who were matched for age and sex. RNA amounts of about 0.5 to 1 ug underwent reverse transcription with random hexamers. TCRdb redid the calling of the immunoSEQ multiplex PCR reads with MiXCR, one entry per CDR3 protein. The table lists some 120,000 distinct CDR3 sequences, around 94% of them singletons. The germline V and J ends were trimmed by 6 bases and 0 bases, with 11 bases remaining between them. Germline V gives CDR1 SNHLY, CDR2 FYNNEI. This CDR3 is built from 14 residues. The origin of this receptor is a human donor in good health. Sequenced input: CD4+ T cells from PBMCs. The chain carries TRBV2 and TRBJ1-1, with a possible D match to TRBD1 (5 bases). This chain's CDR3 is CASSVTAMNTEAFF. The CDR3 DNA sequence: TGTGCCAGCAGCGTGACAGCCATGAACACTGAAGCTTTCTTT.